The rows below give T cell receptor beta chains drawn from one sample of a study of human CD8 memory T cell subsets. After re-calling the 5' RACE reads, TCRdb lists one entry per CDR3 protein, DNA absent. Its listing shows about 10,000 distinct CDR3 sequences. The sequenced sample was CD8+ stem-like memory T cells (TSCM and TCM) sorted from PBMCs. These receptors came from a human donor in good health. Both conserved end residues are part of each CDR3. Fields, in order: CDR3 protein, V gene, J gene, clone size. Some rows have no size entry. The others give once, few or many, or a class for an expanded clone.

CASRPFTGSNEQYF	TRBV5-1	TRBJ2-7	-
CASRESLNSYNEQFF	TRBV6-2/TRBV6-3	TRBJ2-1	medium-sized
CSAKKEKAYQETQYF	TRBV20-1	TRBJ2-5	-
CASSSYRAVNYGYTF	TRBV27	TRBJ1-2	-
CASSLGLRSLDEQYF	TRBV7-9	TRBJ2-7	-
CASSISPGVEAFF	TRBV6-6	TRBJ1-1	-
CASSRGTSGAYEQYF	TRBV12-3/TRBV12-4	TRBJ2-7	medium-sized
CSVEERRDGHPKLFF	TRBV29-1	TRBJ1-4	-
CASSSFWGSGELFF	TRBV5-5	TRBJ2-2	medium-sized
CASSQRFNQPQHF	TRBV23-1	TRBJ1-5	-
CASRPGDIPTDTQYF	TRBV7-9	TRBJ2-3	-
CASSLKALNTGATEDYGYTF	TRBV7-9	TRBJ1-2	medium-sized
CASSQLLSPTDTQYF	TRBV14	TRBJ2-3	-
CSVAGTGLSYEQYF	TRBV29-1	TRBJ2-7	-
CASSESGRPSYNEQFF	TRBV10-2	TRBJ2-1	-
CASSIGGVDYEQYF	TRBV19	TRBJ2-7	-
CASSSRQGADEQFF	TRBV7-6	TRBJ2-1	-
CASSAGDRVDEQFF	TRBV7-9	TRBJ2-1	-
CASRIQDPNTEAFF	TRBV28	TRBJ1-1	-
CASRGGDKPYNEQFF	TRBV11-2	TRBJ2-1	medium-sized
CATSDFQGFEQFF	TRBV24-1	TRBJ2-1	-
CAISEVQGEAFF	TRBV10-3	TRBJ1-1	-
CSASSGASYNEQFF	TRBV20-1	TRBJ2-1	-
CASSPRDRADNEQFF	TRBV12-3/TRBV12-4	TRBJ2-1	-
CASSLSGGAEQYF	TRBV19	TRBJ2-7	-
CASRGNMQPEQYF	TRBV28	TRBJ2-7	medium-sized
CASSYSQGLNTEAFF	TRBV6-6	TRBJ1-1	-
CASSLSLGGATETQYF	TRBV28	TRBJ2-5	-
CASIKSGSDEQYF	TRBV11-2	TRBJ2-7	-
CATSDLWDSNGYTF	TRBV24-1	TRBJ1-2	-
CSVRREATYEQYF	TRBV29-1	TRBJ2-7	-
CASSGGQGGSIQYF	TRBV5-5	TRBJ2-4	large
CASSLGRGHQPQHF	TRBV12-3/TRBV12-4	TRBJ1-5	-
CATSEKRTTNNEQFF	TRBV24-1	TRBJ2-1	-
CASSPGTYNEQFF	TRBV27	TRBJ2-1	-
CASSLVAGQSSGNTIYF	TRBV13	TRBJ1-3	-
CASSQTSGDSTDTQYF	TRBV28	TRBJ2-3	-
CSARQRPVPTDTQYF	TRBV20-1	TRBJ2-3	-
CASSQRLDEGTQYF	TRBV7-9	TRBJ2-5	-
CASSSPWSSGNTIYF	TRBV7-9	TRBJ1-3	-
CASSYGSGLEQYF	TRBV6-5	TRBJ2-7	-
CASSQVLDYNEQFF	TRBV3-1	TRBJ2-1	-
CASSLGTKQFF	TRBV11-1	TRBJ2-1	-
CSARDLNRGDTGELFF	TRBV20-1	TRBJ2-2	-
CASSQEGTSGRNEQFF	TRBV4-1	TRBJ2-1	-
CASSHPSSGESYEQYF	TRBV3-1	TRBJ2-7	-
CASSYGTRMREQYF	TRBV6-5	TRBJ2-7	-
CASSFRTLTDTQYF	TRBV6-6	TRBJ2-3	-